This TCR beta chain was sequenced during a study of T-cell memory formation after mild COVID-19. Study information: Largely donor-specific sequence clusters came from two donors. Regarding the study as a whole: A subset of responding clones appeared in pre-infection memory, suggesting cross-reactive memory joined.

5'RACE primed at constant segments yielded TCR alpha and TCR beta cDNA libraries bearing sample barcodes and UMIs. One entry per CDR3 protein, called by TCRdb with MiXCR from the 5' RACE reads. The top ten clones hold around a fifth of a sample with around 310,000 distinct CDR3 sequences, roughly 20% of them seen once. Trimming took 7 bases from V and 4 from J, leaving 17 bases between them. Germline V gene lookup returns CDR1 MNHEY and CDR2 SVGAGI. This CDR3 spans 15 amino acids. This clonotype was found a few times. The antigen remains undetermined. Sequences were obtained from PBMCs or a T cell subset sorted from them (not recorded which). The chain employs TRBV6-5 and TRBJ2-1; D gene ambiguous. The TCR was taken from a man between 18 and 35 years old who had mild COVID-19 (a few samples of this study predate the infection). Cell type and time point are not known. The CDR3 coding sequence is TGTGCCAGCAACCCGACGTCACCCCCTTACAATGAGCAGTTCTTC. It yields the protein CASNPTSPPYNEQFF.